This T cell receptor (beta chain) was sequenced during a study of T-cell reconstitution after alpha-beta-depleted transplantation in children. Findings of the study overall: Surviving recipient T cells and intrathymic progenitors accounted for some patients' high TCRbeta diversity at day 60. T-cell counts and diversity were attributed mostly to newly produced T cells one year after transplant. Alpha-beta T cells present about two months after transplant were reported to originate from several hundred expanded graft clones.

In the case of this clonotype: The antigen remains undetermined.

The TCRbeta library was prepared with unique molecular identifiers. From the PCR reads, TCRdb called clonotypes with MiXCR, one entry per CDR3 protein. This sample has some 120,000 distinct CDR3 sequences; around a tenth occur once, and the top ten carry less than 40%. This CDR3 region has 15 residues. V was shortened by 1 base and J by 9 bases, with 19 bases between the two germline ends. CDR1 and CDR2 from the germline V gene are KGHSY and FQNENV. The TCR was taken from a boy aged 2 to 10 with acute lymphoblastic leukemia, due to receive a stem cell transplant. The source was PBMCs, collected before TCRalphabeta/CD19-depleted stem cell transplant. The chain uses TRBV16 and TRBJ2-7; possibly TRBD2 for D (5 bases). CDR3 in DNA: TGTGCCAGCAGCCAATGGTCAGGAATTGGAGGTTGGCAGTACTTC. Translated, it gives CASSQWSGIGGWQYF.